This TCR beta chain was sequenced for a study of shared clonotypes between healthy human individuals. Terminally differentiated effector memory CD45RA+ cells were excluded from the naive CD8 cells, which were CD45RO-negative and positively selected for CCR7. At the deep level, the assay was run. Method: immunoSEQ multiplex PCR; TCRdb's copy keeps in-frame clones and lacks some. Altogether 600,000 or so clones are present, roughly 98% being singletons, with the ten largest covering 0.3%. The receptor's source is a man aged 30 to 39 in good health. The sample comprised naive CD8+ T cells sorted from blood.

The CDR3 DNA reads TGTGCCAGCAGCTTAGATAGTAGTATCGGCTACGAGCAGTACTTC. This sequence encodes CASSLDSSIGYEQYF. The chain joins TRBV7-8 to TRBJ2-7, with D unclear. V lost 1 base and J lost 3, with 13 bases in between. Germline CDR1 and CDR2: SGHVS and FQNEAQ. The CDR3 has 15 residues.